This T cell receptor (beta chain) was sequenced for a study of cytomegalovirus exposure and HLA in healthy donors. On this clone: Its target is unknown.

Study-level findings and limits: According to a later analysis, TCR clusters from the first cohort tended to co-occur in the 120 or so validation repertoires. In vitro checks showed that a few CMV-associated chains really do target CMV antigens.

The junction had 3 bases not matched to a gene; V was cut back by 5 bases and J by 2 bases. Germline V lookup: CDR1 MNHNY, CDR2 SVGAGI (reference sequence). The CDR3 contains 14 residues. Using immunoSEQ multiplex PCR, the repertoire was profiled, and TCRdb retains in-frame clones only, with some absent. The table shows 150,000 to 200,000 clones, with around 80% occurring only once. The TCR was taken from a woman younger than 45 in good health and CMV-seronegative. Sequencing used PBMCs. The chain has TRBV6-6 and TRBJ1-1; 9 bases are shared with TRBD1. CDR3 amino acids: CASSPGQGNTEAFF. CDR3 sequence (DNA): TGTGCCAGCAGTCCGGGACAGGGAAACACTGAAGCTTTCTTT.